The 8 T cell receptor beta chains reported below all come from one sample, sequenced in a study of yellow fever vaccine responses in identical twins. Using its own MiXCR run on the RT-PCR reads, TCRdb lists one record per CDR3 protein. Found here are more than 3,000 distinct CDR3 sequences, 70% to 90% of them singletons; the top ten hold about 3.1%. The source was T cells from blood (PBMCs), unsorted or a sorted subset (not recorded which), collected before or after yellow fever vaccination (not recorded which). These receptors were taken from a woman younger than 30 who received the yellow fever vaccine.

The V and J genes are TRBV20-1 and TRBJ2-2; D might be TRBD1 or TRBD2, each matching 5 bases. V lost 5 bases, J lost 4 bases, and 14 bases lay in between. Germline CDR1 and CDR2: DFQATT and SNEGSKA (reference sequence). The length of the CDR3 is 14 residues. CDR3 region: CSAFKGRSTGELFF. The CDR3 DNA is TGCAGTGCTTTCAAGGGACGGAGCACCGGGGAGCTGTTTTTT.

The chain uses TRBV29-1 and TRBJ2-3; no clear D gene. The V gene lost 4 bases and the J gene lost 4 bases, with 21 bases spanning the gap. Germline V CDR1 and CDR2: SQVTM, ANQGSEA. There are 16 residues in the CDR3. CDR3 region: CSVARTSPNFPDTQYF. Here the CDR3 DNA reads TGCAGCGTTGCCCGGACCTCCCCGAATTTCCCAGATACGCAGTATTTT.

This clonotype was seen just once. CDR3 loop: CSARDQARTDTQYF. For the CDR3, the DNA is TGCAGTGCTAGAGATCAGGCCCGCACAGATACGCAGTATTTT. V usage is TRBV20-1 and J usage is TRBJ2-3, with unresolved D. V was pared by 0 bases and J by 1 base, with 8 bases between. Germline V gene data show CDR1 as DFQATT and CDR2 as SNEGSKA (reference sequence). The CDR3 has 14 amino acids.

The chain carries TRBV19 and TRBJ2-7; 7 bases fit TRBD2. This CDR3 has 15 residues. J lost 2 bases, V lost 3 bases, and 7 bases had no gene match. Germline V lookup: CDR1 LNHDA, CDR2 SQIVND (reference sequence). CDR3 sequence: CASSIEAGYAYEQYF. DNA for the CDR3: TGTGCCAGTAGTATCGAAGCGGGATACGCCTACGAGCAGTACTTC. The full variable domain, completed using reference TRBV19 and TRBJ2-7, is DGGITQSPKYLFRKEGQNVTLSCEQNLNHDAMYWYRQDPGQGLRLIYYSQIVNDFQKGDIAEGYSVSREKKESFPLTVTSAQKNPTAFYLCASSIEAGYAYEQYFGPGTRLTVT.

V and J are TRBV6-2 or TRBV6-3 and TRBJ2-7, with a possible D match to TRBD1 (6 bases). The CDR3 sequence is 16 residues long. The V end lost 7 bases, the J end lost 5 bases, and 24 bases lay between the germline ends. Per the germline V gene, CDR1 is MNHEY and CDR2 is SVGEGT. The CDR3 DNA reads TGTGCCAGCACTTCGAGCAACACAGGGTTCAGAAACGAGCAGTACTTC. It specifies CASTSSNTGFRNEQYF.

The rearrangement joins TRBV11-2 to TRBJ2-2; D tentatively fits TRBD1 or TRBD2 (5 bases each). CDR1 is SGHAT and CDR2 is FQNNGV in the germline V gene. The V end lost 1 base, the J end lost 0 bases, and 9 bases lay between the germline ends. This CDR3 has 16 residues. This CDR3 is CASSLGGTSNTGELFF. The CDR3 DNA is TGTGCCAGCAGCTTAGGAGGGACGTCGAACACCGGGGAGCTGTTTTTT.

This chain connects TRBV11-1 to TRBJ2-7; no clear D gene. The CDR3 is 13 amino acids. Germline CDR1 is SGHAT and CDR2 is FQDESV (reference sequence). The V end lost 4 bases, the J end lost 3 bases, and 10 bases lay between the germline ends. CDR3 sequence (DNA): TGTGCCAGCAGCTATGGTTGGAACTACGAGCAGTACTTC. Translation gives CASSYGWNYEQYF.

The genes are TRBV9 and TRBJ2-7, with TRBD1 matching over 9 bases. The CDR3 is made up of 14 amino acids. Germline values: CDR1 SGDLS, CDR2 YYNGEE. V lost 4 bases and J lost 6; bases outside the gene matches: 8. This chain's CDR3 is CASSLRTGEGEQYF. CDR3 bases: TGTGCCAGCAGCCTGAGGACAGGGGAAGGCGAGCAGTACTTC.